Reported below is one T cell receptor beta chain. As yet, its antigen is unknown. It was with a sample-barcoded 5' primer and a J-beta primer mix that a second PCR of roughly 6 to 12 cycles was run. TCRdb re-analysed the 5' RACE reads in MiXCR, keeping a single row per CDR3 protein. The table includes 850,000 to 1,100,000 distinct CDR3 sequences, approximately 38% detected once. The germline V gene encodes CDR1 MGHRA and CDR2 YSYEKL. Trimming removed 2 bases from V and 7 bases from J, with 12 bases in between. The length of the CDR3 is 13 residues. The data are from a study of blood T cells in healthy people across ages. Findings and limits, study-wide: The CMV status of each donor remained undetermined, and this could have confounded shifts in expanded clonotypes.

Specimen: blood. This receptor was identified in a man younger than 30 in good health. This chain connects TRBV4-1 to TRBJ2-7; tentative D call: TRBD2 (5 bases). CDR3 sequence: CASSQIEGNEQYF. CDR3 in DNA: TGCGCCAGCAGCCAAATAGAGGGCAATGAGCAGTACTTC.